This T cell receptor beta chain was captured by sequencing in a study of cytomegalovirus exposure and HLA in healthy donors. Worth noting for this clone: The antigen remains unidentified.

General observations from the study: Most TCR sequences were rare, but some public TCRs occurred in many donors. In most subjects, TCR beta sequences reportedly gave accurate predictions of HLA-A and HLA-B alleles. Researchers reported in a later analysis that common viral pathogens appeared linked to several top clusters. A later analysis reportedly identified an Asian-associated ancestry cluster as carrying fewer N-insertions than the 666-donor mean.

CDR1 SGHVS and CDR2 FQNEAQ come from the germline V gene. This CDR3 is 16 amino acids long. The V and J ends lost 1 base and 0 bases respectively, with 11 bases between them. Amplification used 60 Vbeta primers and 13 Jbeta primers. The protocol was immunoSEQ multiplex PCR, while the TCRdb copy is restricted to in-frame clones and leaves out a portion. The profile shows nearly 110,000 clones, 77% of them singletons. The specimen was PBMCs. The receptor was isolated from a male donor in good health and CMV-seronegative. This chain connects TRBV7-8 to TRBJ2-3; D is unresolved. For the CDR3, the DNA is TGTGCCAGCAGCTTAGTTTCTAGTTCGAGCACAGATACGCAGTATTTT. It codes for CASSLVSSSSTDTQYF.